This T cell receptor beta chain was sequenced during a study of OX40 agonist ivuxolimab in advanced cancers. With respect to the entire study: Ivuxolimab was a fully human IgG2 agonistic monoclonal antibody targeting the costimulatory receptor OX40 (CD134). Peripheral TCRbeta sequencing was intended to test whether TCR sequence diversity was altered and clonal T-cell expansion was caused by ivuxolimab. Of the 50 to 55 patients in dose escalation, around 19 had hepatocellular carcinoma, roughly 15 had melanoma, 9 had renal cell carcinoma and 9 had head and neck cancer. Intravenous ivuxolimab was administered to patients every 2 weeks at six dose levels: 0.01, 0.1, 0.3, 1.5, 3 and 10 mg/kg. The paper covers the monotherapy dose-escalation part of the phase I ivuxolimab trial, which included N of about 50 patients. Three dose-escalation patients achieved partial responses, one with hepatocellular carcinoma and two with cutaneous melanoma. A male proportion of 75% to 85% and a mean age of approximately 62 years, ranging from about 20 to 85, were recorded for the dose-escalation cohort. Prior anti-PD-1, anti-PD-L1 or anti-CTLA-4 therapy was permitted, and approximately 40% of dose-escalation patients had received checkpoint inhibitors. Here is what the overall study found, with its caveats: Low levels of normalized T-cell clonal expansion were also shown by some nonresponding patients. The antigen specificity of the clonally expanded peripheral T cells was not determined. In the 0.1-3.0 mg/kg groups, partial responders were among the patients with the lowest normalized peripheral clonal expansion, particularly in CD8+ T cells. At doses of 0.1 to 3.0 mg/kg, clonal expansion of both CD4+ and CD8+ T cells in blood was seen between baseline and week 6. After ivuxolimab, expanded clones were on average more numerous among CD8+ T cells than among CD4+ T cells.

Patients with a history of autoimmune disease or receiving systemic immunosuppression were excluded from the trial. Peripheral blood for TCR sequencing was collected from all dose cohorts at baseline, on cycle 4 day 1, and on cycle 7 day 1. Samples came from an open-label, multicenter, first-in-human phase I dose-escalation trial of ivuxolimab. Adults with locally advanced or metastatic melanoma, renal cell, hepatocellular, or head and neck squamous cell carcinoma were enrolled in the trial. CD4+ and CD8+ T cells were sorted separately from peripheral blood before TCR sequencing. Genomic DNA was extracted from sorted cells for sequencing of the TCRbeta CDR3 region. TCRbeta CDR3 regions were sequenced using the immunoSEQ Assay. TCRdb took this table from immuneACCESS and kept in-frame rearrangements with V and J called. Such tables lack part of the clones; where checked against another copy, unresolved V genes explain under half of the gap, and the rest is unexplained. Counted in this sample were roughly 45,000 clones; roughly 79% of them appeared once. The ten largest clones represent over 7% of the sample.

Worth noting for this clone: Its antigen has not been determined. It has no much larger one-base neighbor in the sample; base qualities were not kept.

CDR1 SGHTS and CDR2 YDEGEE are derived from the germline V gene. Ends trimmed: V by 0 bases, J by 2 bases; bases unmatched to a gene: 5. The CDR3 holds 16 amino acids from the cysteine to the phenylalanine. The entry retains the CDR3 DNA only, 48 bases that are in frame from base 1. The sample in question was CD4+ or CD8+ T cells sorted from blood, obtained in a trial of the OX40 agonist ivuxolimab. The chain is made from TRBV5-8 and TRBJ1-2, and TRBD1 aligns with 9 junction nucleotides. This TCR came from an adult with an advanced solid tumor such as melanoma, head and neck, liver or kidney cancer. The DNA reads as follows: TGTGCCAGCAGCTTGGCTCAGGGACAGGGAAACTATGGCTACACCTTC. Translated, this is CASSLAQGQGNYGYTF.